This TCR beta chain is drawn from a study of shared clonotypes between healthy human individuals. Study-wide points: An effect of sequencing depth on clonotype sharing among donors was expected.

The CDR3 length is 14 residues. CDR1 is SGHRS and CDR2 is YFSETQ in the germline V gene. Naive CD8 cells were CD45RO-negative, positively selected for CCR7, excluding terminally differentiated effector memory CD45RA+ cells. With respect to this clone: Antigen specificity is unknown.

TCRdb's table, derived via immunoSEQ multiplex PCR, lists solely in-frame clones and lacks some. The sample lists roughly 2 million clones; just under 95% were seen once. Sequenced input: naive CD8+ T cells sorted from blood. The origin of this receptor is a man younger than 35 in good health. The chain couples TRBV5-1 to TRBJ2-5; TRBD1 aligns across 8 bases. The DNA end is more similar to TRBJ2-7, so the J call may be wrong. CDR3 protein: CASSSQDRENEQYF. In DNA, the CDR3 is TGCGCCAGCAGCTCACAGGACAGGGAGAACGAGCAGTACTTC.